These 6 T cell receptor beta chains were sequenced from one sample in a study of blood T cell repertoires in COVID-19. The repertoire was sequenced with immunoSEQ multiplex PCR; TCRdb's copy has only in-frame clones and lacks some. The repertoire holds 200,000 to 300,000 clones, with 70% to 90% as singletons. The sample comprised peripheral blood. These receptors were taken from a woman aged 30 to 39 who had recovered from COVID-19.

CDR3 DNA sequence: TGTGCCAGCAGGAAGGACAGGGCTCAAGAGACCCAGTACTTC. Translating gives CASRKDRAQETQYF. The chain is built from TRBV2 and TRBJ2-5; TRBD1 matches 8 bases. CDR3 length: 14 residues. Germline V CDR1 and CDR2: SNHLY, FYNNEI. V dropped 6 bases and J dropped 2; count of bases not matched to a gene: 5. Full variable domain (rest looked up from reference TRBV2 and TRBJ2-5): EPEVTQTPSHQVTQMGQEVILRCVPISNHLYFYWYRQILGQKVEFLVSFYNNEISEKSEIFDDQFSVERPDGSNFTLKIRSTKLEDSAMYFCASRKDRAQETQYFGPGTRLLVL.

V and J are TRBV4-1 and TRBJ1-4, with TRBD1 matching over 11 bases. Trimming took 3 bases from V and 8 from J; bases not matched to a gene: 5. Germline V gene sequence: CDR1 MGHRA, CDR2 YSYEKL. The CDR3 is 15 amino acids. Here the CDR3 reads CASSHTDRGLEKLFF. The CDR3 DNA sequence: TGCGCCAGCAGCCACACGGACAGGGGGCTGGAAAAACTGTTTTTT.

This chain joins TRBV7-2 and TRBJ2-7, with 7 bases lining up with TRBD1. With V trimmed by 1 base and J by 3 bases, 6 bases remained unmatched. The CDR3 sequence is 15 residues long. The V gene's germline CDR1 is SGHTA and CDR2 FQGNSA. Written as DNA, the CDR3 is TGTGCCAGCAGCTTAGATGCGACAGGGTACTACGAGCAGTACTTC. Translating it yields CASSLDATGYYEQYF.

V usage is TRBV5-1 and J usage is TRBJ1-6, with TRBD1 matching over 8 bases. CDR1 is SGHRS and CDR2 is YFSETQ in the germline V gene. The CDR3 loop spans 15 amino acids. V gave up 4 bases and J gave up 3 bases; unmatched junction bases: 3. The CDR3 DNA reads TGCGCCAGCAGCCAGGGACAGGACTATAATTCACCCCTCCACTTT. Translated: CASSQGQDYNSPLHF. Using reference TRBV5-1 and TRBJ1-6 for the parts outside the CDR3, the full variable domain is KAGVTQTPRYLIKTRGQQVTLSCSPISGHRSVSWYQQTPGQGLQFLFEYFSETQRNKGNFPGRFSGRQFSNSRSEMNVSTLELGDSALYLCASSQGQDYNSPLHFGNGTRLTVT.

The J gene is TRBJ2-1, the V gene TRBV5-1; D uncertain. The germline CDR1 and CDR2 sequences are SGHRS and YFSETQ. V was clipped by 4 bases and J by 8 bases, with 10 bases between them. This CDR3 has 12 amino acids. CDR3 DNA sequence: TGCGCCAGCAGCCTACAGTGGGATGAGCAGTTCTTC. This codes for CASSLQWDEQFF.

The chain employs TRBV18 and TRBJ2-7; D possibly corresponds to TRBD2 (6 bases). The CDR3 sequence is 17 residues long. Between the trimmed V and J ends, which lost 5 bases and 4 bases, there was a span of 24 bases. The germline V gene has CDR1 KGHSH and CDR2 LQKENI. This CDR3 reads CASSSRSTGAVGYEQYF. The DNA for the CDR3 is TGTGCCAGCTCATCCCGATCGACGGGAGCCGTGGGGTACGAGCAGTACTTC.